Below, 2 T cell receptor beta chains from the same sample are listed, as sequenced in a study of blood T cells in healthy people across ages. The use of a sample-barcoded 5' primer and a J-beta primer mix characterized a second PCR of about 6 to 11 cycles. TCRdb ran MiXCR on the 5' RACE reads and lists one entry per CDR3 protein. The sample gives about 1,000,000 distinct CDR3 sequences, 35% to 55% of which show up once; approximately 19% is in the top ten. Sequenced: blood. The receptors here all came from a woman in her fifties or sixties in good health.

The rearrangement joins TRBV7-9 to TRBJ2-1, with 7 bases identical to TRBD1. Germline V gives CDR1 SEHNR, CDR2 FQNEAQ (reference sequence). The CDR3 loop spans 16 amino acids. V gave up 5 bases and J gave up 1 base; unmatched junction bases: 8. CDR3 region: CASSDPSRGSYNEQFF. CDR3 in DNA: TGTGCCAGCAGCGATCCTTCCAGGGGGTCCTACAATGAGCAGTTCTTC.

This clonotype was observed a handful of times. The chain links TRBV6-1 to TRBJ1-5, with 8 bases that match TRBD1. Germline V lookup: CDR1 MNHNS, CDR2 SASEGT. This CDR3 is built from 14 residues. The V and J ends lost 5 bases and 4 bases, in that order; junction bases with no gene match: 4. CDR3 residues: CASSLRTGNQPQHF. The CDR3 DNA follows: TGTGCCAGCAGTTTACGGACAGGGAATCAGCCCCAGCATTTT.